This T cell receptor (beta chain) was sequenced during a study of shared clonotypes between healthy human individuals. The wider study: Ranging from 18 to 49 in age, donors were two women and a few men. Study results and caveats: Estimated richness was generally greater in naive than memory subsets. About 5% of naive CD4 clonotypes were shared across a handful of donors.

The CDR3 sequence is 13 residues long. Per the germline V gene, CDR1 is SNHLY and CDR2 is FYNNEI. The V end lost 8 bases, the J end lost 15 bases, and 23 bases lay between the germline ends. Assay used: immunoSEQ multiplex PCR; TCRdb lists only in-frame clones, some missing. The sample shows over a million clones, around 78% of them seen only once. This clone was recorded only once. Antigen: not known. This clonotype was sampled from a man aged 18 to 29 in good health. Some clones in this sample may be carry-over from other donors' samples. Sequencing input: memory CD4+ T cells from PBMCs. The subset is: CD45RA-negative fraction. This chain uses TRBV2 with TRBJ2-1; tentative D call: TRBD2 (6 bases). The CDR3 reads CASQPSRWGEPFF. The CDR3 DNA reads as TGTGCCAGCCAGCCAAGTAGGTGGGGGGAACCGTTCTTC.